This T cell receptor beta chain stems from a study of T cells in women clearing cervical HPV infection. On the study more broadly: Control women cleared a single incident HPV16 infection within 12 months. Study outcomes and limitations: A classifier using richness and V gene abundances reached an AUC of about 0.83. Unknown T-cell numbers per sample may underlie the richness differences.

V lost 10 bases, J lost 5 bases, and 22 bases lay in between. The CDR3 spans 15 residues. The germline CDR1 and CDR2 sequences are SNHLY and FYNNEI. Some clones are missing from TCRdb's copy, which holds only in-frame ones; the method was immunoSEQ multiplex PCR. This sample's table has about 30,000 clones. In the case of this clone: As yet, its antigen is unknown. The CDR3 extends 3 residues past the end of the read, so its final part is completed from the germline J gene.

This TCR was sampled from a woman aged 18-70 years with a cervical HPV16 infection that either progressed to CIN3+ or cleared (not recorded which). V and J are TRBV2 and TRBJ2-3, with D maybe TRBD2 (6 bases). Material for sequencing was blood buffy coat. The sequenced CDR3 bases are TGTGCCACCTCCGGGGAGGCCCTCGAGGGAGATACG. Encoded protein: CATSGEALEGDT. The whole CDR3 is CATSGEALEGDTQYF.